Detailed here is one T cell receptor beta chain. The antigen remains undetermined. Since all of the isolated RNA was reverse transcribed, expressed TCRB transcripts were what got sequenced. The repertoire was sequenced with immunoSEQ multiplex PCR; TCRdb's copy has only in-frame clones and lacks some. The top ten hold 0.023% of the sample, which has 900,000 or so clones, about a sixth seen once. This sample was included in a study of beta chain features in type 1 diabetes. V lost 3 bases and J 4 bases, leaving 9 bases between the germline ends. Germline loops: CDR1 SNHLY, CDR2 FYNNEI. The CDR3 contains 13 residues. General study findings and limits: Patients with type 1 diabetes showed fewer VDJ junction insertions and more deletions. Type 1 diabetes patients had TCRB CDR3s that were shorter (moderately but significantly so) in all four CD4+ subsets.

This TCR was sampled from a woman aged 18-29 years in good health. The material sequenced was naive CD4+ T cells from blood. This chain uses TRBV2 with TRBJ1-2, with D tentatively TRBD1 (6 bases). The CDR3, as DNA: TGTGCCAGCAGTGAGGGACAAGTCTATGGCTACACCTTC. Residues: CASSEGQVYGYTF.